Following are 24 T cell receptor beta chains from one sample sequenced in a study of regulatory T cells in long-lasting Graves disease (dated by TCRdb to the early 2020s). The method behind the library was multiplex PCR. The sample was run on an Illumina HiSeq 4000. To build TCR beta libraries, CDR3 regions were amplified by Arm-PCR using iRepertoire HTBI primers. In TCRdb, the public reads were trimmed at Q25 with fastp and aligned with MiXCR, with productive beta chains retained. Rows with one shared CDR3 protein collapse into an entry with the most common genes and DNA. The sample table contains 370,000 or so distinct CDR3 sequences; only one count was recorded for 15% to 20% of them. The top ten clonotypes cover 20% of the sample. Explained via the paper, the time point label denotes: newly diagnosed GD, antithyroid drugs for less than 3 months. RNA was extracted from PBMCs in TRIzol for both TCR sequencing and RNA sequencing.

These data were likewise used in another study, on T cells in Graves' hyperthyroidism and ophthalmopathy.

The sequenced sample was peripheral blood mononuclear cells (PBMCs), obtained at new diagnosis, from a patient treated with antithyroid drugs. The receptors originated from a woman between 18 and 29 years old with Graves disease. Donor details come from another sample of the same person, matched by shared clones.

This clonotype was observed at least ten times. The chain is built from TRBV6-2 or TRBV6-3 and TRBJ2-2; 9 bases line up with TRBD2. V lost 0 bases and J lost 5; bases outside the gene matches: 4. From germline, CDR1 is MNHEY and CDR2 SVGEGT. The CDR3 has 16 amino acids. For the CDR3, the DNA is TGTGCCAGCAGTTACTCGGGCGGGAGGGTGACCGGGGAGCTGTTTTTT. Protein sequence: CASSYSGGRVTGELFF.

The gene calls are TRBV20-1 and TRBJ2-3; 7 bases are shared with TRBD1. Germline assignment: CDR1 DFQATT and CDR2 SNEGSKA (reference sequence). The J segment lost 6 bases and the V segment lost 3 bases, leaving 15 bases of the junction unmatched. This CDR3 is 16 amino acids long. The CDR3 region has the DNA TGCAGTGCTAGCGAGATGACAGGGAGCCGGCGGGATACGCAGTATTTT. This sequence encodes CSASEMTGSRRDTQYF.

In this sample, this clonotype turned up many times. V usage is TRBV20-1 and J usage is TRBJ2-7; 9 bases align to TRBD1. V shed 7 bases and J 3 bases; nucleotides not matched to a gene: 4. The CDR3 runs to 12 residues. Per the germline V gene, CDR1 is DFQATT and CDR2 is SNEGSKA (reference sequence). CDR3 sequence (DNA): TGCAGTGTTCCGGGACAGGGCTACGAGCAGTACTTC. The encoded protein is CSVPGQGYEQYF.

About this clonotype itself: This may arise from a read error, as a much more abundant clone is one base away. This chain joins TRBV11-2 and TRBJ2-7; the D is unclear. The CDR3 spans 13 residues. The germline gives CDR1 SGHAT, CDR2 FQNNGV. The CDR3 region is CASGFRQSNEQYF. CDR3 DNA sequence: TGTGCCAGCGGCTTTAGGCAGTCTAACGAGCAGTACTTC.

The V gene is TRBV3-1, the J gene TRBJ2-1; 8 bases are a match to TRBD2. The end of the DNA fits TRBJ2-5 better, so the J call may be wrong. The CDR3 has 16 amino acids. Looked up from germline, CDR1 is LGHDT and CDR2 is YNNKEL (reference sequence). CDR3 nucleotide sequence: TGTGCCAGCAGCCAGGATAGAGCGGGAGCGACGGAGGCCCAGTACTTC. Amino acids: CASSQDRAGATEAQYF.

This clonotype has ten or more counts. The V and J genes are TRBV11-2 and TRBJ2-1; 14 nucleotides align to TRBD2. From germline, CDR1 is SGHAT and CDR2 FQNNGV. V was clipped by 5 bases and J by 1 base; unmatched bases: 4. The CDR3 runs to 17 residues. CDR3 bases: TGTGCCAGCAGCATCGGGACTAGCGGGGGTTCCTACAATGAGCAGTTCTTC. As protein: CASSIGTSGGSYNEQFF.

This clonotype occurred many times. The chain employs TRBV7-6 and TRBJ2-3, with 9 bases fitting TRBD2. The junction had 11 bases not matched to a gene; V was cut back by 5 bases and J by 2 bases. CDR1 and CDR2 (germline): SGHVS, FNYEAQ. This CDR3 region has 17 residues. The CDR3 DNA sequence: TGTGCCAGCAGCACTATTCCTAGCGGGAAAGACACAGATACGCAGTATTTT. It codes for CASSTIPSGKDTDTQYF.

This clonotype was counted between two and nine times. The V gene is TRBV6-1, the J gene TRBJ2-4, with no clear D. Trimming took off 4 bases at V and 4 bases at J, with 8 bases between the two ends. CDR3 length equals 13 residues. In germline, CDR1 is MNHNS, CDR2 SASEGT. Here the CDR3 reads CASSAGWKNIQYF. The CDR3 DNA sequence: TGTGCCAGCAGTGCAGGATGGAAAAACATTCAGTACTTC.

This clonotype has more than one count but fewer than ten. Given a much more abundant clone one base away, this may be a read error. This sequence joins TRBV28 and TRBJ2-7; 7 bases map to TRBD2. Per the germline V gene, CDR1 is MDHEN and CDR2 is SYDVKM. The CDR3 is made up of 19 amino acids. The CDR3 spells CAGSLPAGEVFRVGNEQYF. CDR3 coding DNA: TGTGCCGGCAGTTTACCGGCGGGAGAAGTCTTTCGGGTCGGTAACGAGCAGTACTTC.

This clonotype was seen ten or more times. DNA of the CDR3: TGCGCCAGCAGCTTTTCCCCAGTAAGGGCAGAGCAGTTCTTC. Its protein product is CASSFSPVRAEQFF. This sequence joins TRBV5-1 and TRBJ2-1; D is ambiguous. Germline V gene data show CDR1 as SGHRS and CDR2 as YFSETQ. Trimming pared 2 bases from V and 10 bases from J, leaving 16 bases between. This CDR3 is 14 amino acids long.

This clonotype was seen a handful of times. J is TRBJ2-1 and V is TRBV4-1; tentatively, D is TRBD2 (5 bases). V lost 0 bases to trimming and J lost 4 bases, with 7 bases between them. CDR3 length: 14 residues. Per the germline V gene, CDR1 is MGHRA and CDR2 is YSYEKL. The CDR3 nucleotides are TGCGCCAGCAGCCAAGAGACTACGTACAATGAGCAGTTCTTC. Protein sequence: CASSQETTYNEQFF.

This clonotype has a handful of counts. The CDR3 loop reads CAISDGRGGLSEAFF. DNA of the CDR3: TGTGCCATCAGTGATGGCAGGGGGGGGCTTTCTGAAGCTTTCTTT. The chain uses TRBV10-3 and TRBJ1-1; 7 nucleotides line up with TRBD1. This CDR3 spans 15 amino acids. Germline values: CDR1 ENHRY, CDR2 SYGVKD. V lost 3 bases and J lost 6; bases outside the gene matches: 10.

This clonotype turned up a few times. This chain joins TRBV7-9 and TRBJ1-5, with D maybe TRBD1 (5 bases). This CDR3 comprises 15 residues. Germline V gene sequence: CDR1 SEHNR, CDR2 FQNEAQ (reference sequence). The germline V and J ends were trimmed by 5 bases and 4 bases, with 15 bases remaining between them. CDR3 sequence: CASSLQGGGNQPQHF. The CDR3, as DNA: TGTGCCAGCAGCCTCCAGGGAGGTGGGAATCAGCCCCAGCATTTT.

This clonotype was seen repeatedly, ten times or more. The chain is built from TRBV28 and TRBJ2-3, with TRBD2 matching over 7 bases. Per germline, CDR1 MDHEN and CDR2 SYDVKM. This CDR3 contains 17 residues. Unmatched junction bases numbered 11, after V lost 5 bases and J lost 0 bases. CDR3 in amino acids: CASSTLWGGSSTDTQYF. The CDR3 DNA reads as TGTGCCAGCAGTACCCTATGGGGGGGGAGTAGCACAGATACGCAGTATTTT.

This clonotype has just one count. A much more abundant neighbour one base away suggests this may be a read error. The chain joins TRBV5-1 to TRBJ2-2, with D possibly TRBD2 on 5 matching bases. The V gene's germline CDR1 is SGHRS and CDR2 YFSETQ. This CDR3 has 14 residues. The CDR3 loop is CASSLVHGTGVLFF. CDR3 bases: TGCGCCAGCAGCTTGGTACACGGCACCGGGGTGCTGTTTTTT.

This clonotype was found a few times. The chain has TRBV30 and TRBJ1-6, with D unresolved. This CDR3 has 14 residues. CDR1 and CDR2 from the germline V gene are GTSNPN and SVGIG (reference sequence). The V and J ends lost 1 base and 11 bases respectively, with 15 bases between them. The CDR3 loop reads CAWSGSRILPPLHF. In DNA form, the CDR3 reads TGTGCCTGGAGTGGGAGCCGTATATTGCCACCCCTCCACTTT. The full variable domain, with the rest looked up from reference TRBV30 and TRBJ1-6, is SQTIHQWPATLVQPVGSPLSLECTVEGTSNPNLYWYRQAAGRGLQLLFYSVGIGQISSEVPQNLSASRPQDRQFILSSKKLLLSDSGFYLCAWSGSRILPPLHFGNGTRLTVT.

This clonotype was counted many times. The CDR3 reads CASSLIRTGEQFF. The DNA for the CDR3 is TGTGCCAGCAGCTTAATTCGAACGGGAGAGCAGTTCTTC. The V gene is TRBV7-3, the J gene TRBJ2-1; a possible D gene is TRBD2 (5 bases). The CDR3 contains 13 residues. CDR1 and CDR2 (germline): SGHTA, FQGTGA. Trimming left V 1 base short and J 10 bases short, with 11 bases between.

This clonotype was counted at least ten times. V is TRBV7-9 and J is TRBJ2-7; TRBD2 matches at 15 bases. Germline values: CDR1 SEHNR, CDR2 FQNEAQ (reference sequence). The trim removed 5 bases at V and 3 bases at J, leaving 8 bases unmatched. CDR3 length: 17 residues. CDR3 nucleotides: TGTGCCAGCAGCCGGGGGGCGGGACTAGCGGGAGGCTACGAGCAGTACTTC. It is translated as CASSRGAGLAGGYEQYF.

This clonotype has ten or more counts. J is TRBJ1-1 and V is TRBV5-6; D is uncertain. Trimming left V 3 bases short and J 3 bases short, with 12 bases between. This CDR3 comprises 14 residues. Germline lookup yields CDR1 SGHDT and CDR2 YYEEEE. The CDR3 DNA reads TGTGCCAGCAGCTCGCTAAGGGTTTACACTGAAGCTTTCTTT. It is translated as CASSSLRVYTEAFF. Full variable domain (missing parts from reference TRBV5-6 and TRBJ1-1): DAGVTQSPTHLIKTRGQQVTLRCSPKSGHDTVSWYQQALGQGPQFIFQYYEEEERQRGNFPDRFSGHQFPNYSSELNVNALLLGDSALYLCASSSLRVYTEAFFGQGTRLTVV.

As DNA, the CDR3 is TGTGCCAGCATTCCGGGGATTGGGACTGAAGCTTTCTTT. This sequence encodes CASIPGIGTEAFF. The chain uses TRBV27 and TRBJ1-1; D ambiguous. Trimming removed 7 bases from V and 5 bases from J, with 14 bases in between. Germline CDR1 reads MNHEY; CDR2 reads SMNVEV (reference sequence). CDR3 length equals 13 residues.

V and J are TRBV3-1 and TRBJ2-7; 11 bases match TRBD2. Germline CDR1 and CDR2: LGHDT and YNNKEL (reference sequence). This CDR3 comprises 16 residues. J gave up 2 bases and V 5 bases, and 8 bases lay outside the gene matches. In DNA form, the CDR3 reads TGTGCCAGCAGCTCTAGCGGGAGGACCACCCCCTACGAGCAGTACTTC. It specifies CASSSSGRTTPYEQYF.

Many counts were recorded for this clonotype. The chain has TRBV5-6 and TRBJ2-3, with D tentatively TRBD1 (5 bases). V was shortened by 5 bases and J by 6 bases, with 19 bases between the two germline ends. Germline CDR1 reads SGHDT; CDR2 reads YYEEEE. The CDR3 contains 15 residues. In DNA, the CDR3 is TGTGCCAGCAGTTATGAACCGATGGGGCCCGATACGCAGTATTTT. Translation gives CASSYEPMGPDTQYF.

V gene TRBV5-1 combines with J gene TRBJ2-1; TRBD1 is a possible D gene (5 bases). This CDR3 has 14 amino acids. Germline CDR1 is SGHRS and CDR2 is YFSETQ. V lost 0 bases and J 5 bases, leaving 9 bases between the germline ends. The CDR3 protein is CASSLGQHNNEQFF. DNA for the CDR3: TGCGCCAGCAGCTTGGGACAGCACAACAATGAGCAGTTCTTC.

This clonotype was detected ten times or more. This chain uses TRBV30 with TRBJ2-3, with no clear D. Germline loops: CDR1 GTSNPN, CDR2 SVGIG (reference sequence). Trimming removed 0 bases from V and 0 bases from J, with 4 bases in between. This CDR3 is 13 amino acids long. The CDR3 protein is CAWSVQSTDTQYF. In nucleotides, the CDR3 is TGTGCCTGGAGTGTACAAAGCACAGATACGCAGTATTTT.